A single sample is the source of the 22 T cell receptor beta chains below, sequenced in a study of cytomegalovirus exposure and HLA in healthy donors. It was with 60 Vbeta and 13 Jbeta primers that the PCR ran. Sequenced by immunoSEQ multiplex PCR; TCRdb stores in-frame clones only, minus some. The data hold some 270,000 clones, with 80% observed a single time. Sequenced input: PBMCs. Receptor source: a girl aged 2-15 years in good health and CMV-seronegative.

This rearrangement joins TRBV4-1 to TRBJ2-1, with 8 bases matching TRBD2. This CDR3 spans 17 amino acids. Germline trimming cut 2 bases from V and 2 bases from J; bases unmatched to any gene: 8. CDR1 is MGHRA, CDR2 YSYEKL, per germline. The CDR3 bases are TGCGCCAGCAGCCAACCAGTTGCGCGGGGGGCCTACAATGAGCAGTTCTTC. It encodes CASSQPVARGAYNEQFF.

The V call is TRBV30, the J call TRBJ1-2, with 7 bases matching TRBD1. This CDR3 is built from 15 residues. The junction had 12 bases not matched to a gene; V was cut back by 7 bases and J by 1 base. CDR1 and CDR2 from the germline V gene are GTSNPN and SVGIG (reference sequence). Here the CDR3 reads CAFMTGTVINYGYTF. The CDR3, as DNA: TGTGCCTTCATGACAGGGACCGTGATTAACTATGGCTACACCTTC.

The chain uses TRBV28 and TRBJ2-7; D gene ambiguous. The CDR3 loop spans 13 amino acids. V dropped 5 bases and J dropped 12 bases, with 20 bases sitting between them. Germline CDR1 MDHEN, CDR2 SYDVKM. The CDR3 DNA sequence: TGTGCCAGCAGTCCATCTCTCTTGGAGAGAATGTACTTC. Translated, it gives CASSPSLLERMYF.

V gene TRBV7-9 combines with J gene TRBJ2-5, with 7 bases lining up with TRBD2. The J call may be incorrect, as the DNA end agrees better with TRBJ2-7. Germline CDR1 reads SEHNR; CDR2 reads FQNEAQ (reference sequence). The CDR3 loop spans 13 amino acids. The CDR3 nucleotides read TGTGCCAGCAGCCCGGGGAGGGCCTACGAGCAGTACTTC. Its translation is CASSPGRAYEQYF.

This chain uses TRBV5-4 with TRBJ2-3, with TRBD1 matching 7 bases. Germline V gene lookup returns CDR1 SGHNT and CDR2 YYREEE (reference sequence). This CDR3 contains 15 residues. Trimming took 0 bases from V and 4 from J; bases not matched to a gene: 5. The CDR3: CASSLDNRGPDTQYF. In DNA, the CDR3 is TGTGCCAGCAGCTTGGATAACAGGGGTCCAGATACGCAGTATTTT. Supplemented by reference TRBV5-4 and TRBJ2-3, the full variable domain reads ETGVTQSPTHLIKTRGQQVTLRCSSQSGHNTVSWYQQALGQGPQFIFQYYREEENGRGNFPPRFSGLQFPNYSSELNVNALELDDSALYLCASSLDNRGPDTQYFGPGTRLTVL.

CDR3 amino acids: CASRLEGGIYNEQFF. The CDR3 DNA follows: TGTGCCAGCAGGCTTGAGGGGGGGATATACAATGAGCAGTTCTTC. The V and J genes are TRBV2 and TRBJ2-1, with a possible D match to TRBD2 (7 bases). CDR3 length: 15 amino acids. Germline-derived CDR1 and CDR2 are SNHLY and FYNNEI. V lost 6 bases and J lost 4, with 16 bases in between. Together with reference TRBV2 and TRBJ2-1, the CDR3 gives the full variable domain: EPEVTQTPSHQVTQMGQEVILRCVPISNHLYFYWYRQILGQKVEFLVSFYNNEISEKSEIFDDQFSVERPDGSNFTLKIRSTKLEDSAMYFCASRLEGGIYNEQFFGPGTRLTVL.

This clone was observed a few times. One end of the junction varies from germline; a read error may be responsible. The J gene is TRBJ2-7, the V gene TRBV7-9; TRBD2 matches 10 bases. This CDR3 is 15 amino acids long. Germline CDR1 SEHNR, CDR2 FQNEAQ (reference sequence). The CDR3 DNA reads as TGTTCCAGCAGGAAAGCGGGGGGGAGCTCCTACGAGCAGTACTTC. It specifies CSSRKAGGSSYEQYF.

V is TRBV2 and J is TRBJ1-3; D ambiguous. The V end was cut by 4 bases, the J end by 0 bases, with 16 bases between. There are 17 residues in the CDR3. Germline-derived CDR1 and CDR2 are SNHLY and FYNNEI. The DNA for the CDR3 is TGTGCCAGCAGTGCCCAGCGTTCAAGATCCTCTGGAAACACCATATATTTT. Encoded protein: CASSAQRSRSSGNTIYF.

The V and J genes are TRBV21-1 and TRBJ1-1. TRBV21-1 is a pseudogene locus. The CDR3 consists of 9 residues. The CDR3 DNA follows: TGTGCCACTCCCCGGCGGGCTTTCTTT. This encodes CATPRRAFF.

The chain is built from TRBV27 and TRBJ2-3; 7 nucleotides align to TRBD2. Losses at the gene ends were 7 bases for V and 0 bases for J; bases not matched to a gene: 10. Germline V gives CDR1 MNHEY, CDR2 SMNVEV (reference sequence). The CDR3 has 16 residues. In DNA form, the CDR3 reads TGTGCCAGCACTCCGTCTGGGGGGGTAAGCACAGATACGCAGTATTTT. Amino acids: CASTPSGGVSTDTQYF.

The CDR3 nucleotides are TGTGCCAGCAGCTTAGGGCTTGGAGATACGCAGTATTTT. Its translation: CASSLGLGDTQYF. The rearrangement links TRBV7-6 to TRBJ2-3; D gene uncertain. This CDR3 region has 13 residues. Deletions cut 1 base from V and 5 bases from J, with 7 bases between. Germline loops: CDR1 SGHVS, CDR2 FNYEAQ.

This clone was seen only once. V and J are TRBV18 and TRBJ1-1; the match to TRBD1 covers 9 bases. Trimming removed 3 bases from V and 3 bases from J; junction bases left unmatched: 5. This CDR3 comprises 15 residues. Germline lookup yields CDR1 KGHSH and CDR2 LQKENI. The CDR3 DNA reads TGTGCCAGCTCACCCCGGGACAGGGACTACACTGAAGCTTTCTTT. Protein: CASSPRDRDYTEAFF. Full variable domain (rest looked up from reference TRBV18 and TRBJ1-1): NAGVMQNPRHLVRRRGQEARLRCSPMKGHSHVYWYRQLPEEGLKFMVYLQKENIIDESGMPKERFSAEFPKEGPSILRIQQVVRGDSAAYFCASSPRDRDYTEAFFGQGTRLTVV.

The chain uses TRBV30 and TRBJ2-3; possibly TRBD2 for D (5 bases). Per germline, CDR1 GTSNPN and CDR2 SVGIG (reference sequence). This CDR3 is built from 11 residues. Trimming left V 5 bases short and J 6 bases short, with 9 bases between. CDR3 region: CAWGGWDTQYF. CDR3 bases: TGTGCCTGGGGAGGTTGGGATACGCAGTATTTT.

The chain carries TRBV6-5 and TRBJ2-3; the D gene is possibly TRBD2 (5 bases). The CDR3 totals 14 residues. The V end lost 0 bases, the J end lost 4 bases, and 8 bases lay between the germline ends. The germline CDR1 and CDR2 sequences are MNHEY and SVGAGI. CDR3 in amino acids: CASSYSSEPDTQYF. The DNA of the CDR3 is TGTGCCAGCAGTTACTCTAGCGAACCAGATACGCAGTATTTT.

This clone was observed a handful of times. This chain connects TRBV7-9 to TRBJ2-7, with D tentatively TRBD1 (6 bases). The CDR3 length is 13 residues. Germline V gene data show CDR1 as SEHNR and CDR2 as FQNEAQ (reference sequence). V was pared by 8 bases and J by 2 bases, with 13 bases between. For the CDR3, the DNA is TGTGCCAGCCGACCCGGGACAACCTACGAGCAGTACTTC. It encodes CASRPGTTYEQYF. The variable domain in full, completed from reference TRBV7-9 and TRBJ2-7, reads DTGVSQNPRHKITKRGQNVTFRCDPISEHNRLYWYRQTLGQGPEFLTYFQNEAQLEKSRLLSDRFSAERPKGSFSTLEIQRTEQGDSAMYLCASRPGTTYEQYFGPGTRLTVT.

The V gene is TRBV11-1, the J gene TRBJ2-1; 12 bases agree with TRBD2. CDR1 is SGHAT and CDR2 is FQDESV in the germline V gene (reference sequence). CDR3 length: 17 amino acids. Trimming removed 0 bases from V and 10 bases from J; junction bases left unmatched: 10. CDR3 nucleotide sequence: TGTGCCAGCAGCTTAGCGCGCGGGCTAGCGGGGGGGCCAGAGCAGTTCTTC. Translation gives CASSLARGLAGGPEQFF.

V gene TRBV5-5 combines with J gene TRBJ1-1, with no clear D. Per germline, CDR1 SGHKS and CDR2 YYEKEE (reference sequence). The CDR3 sequence is 16 residues long. Trimming shortened V by 4 bases and J by 0 bases, and 16 bases separated the two germline ends. The CDR3 coding sequence is TGTGCCAGCAGCCTCAATCTCAGAAAAATGAACACTGAAGCTTTCTTT. It is translated as CASSLNLRKMNTEAFF. Full variable domain (missing parts from reference TRBV5-5 and TRBJ1-1): DAGVTQSPTHLIKTRGQQVTLRCSPISGHKSVSWYQQVLGQGPQFIFQYYEKEERGRGNFPDRFSARQFPNYSSELNVNALLLGDSALYLCASSLNLRKMNTEAFFGQGTRLTVV.

CDR3 amino acids: CASSVTDEQYF. The DNA of the CDR3 is TGTGCCAGCAGTGTTACGGACGAGCAGTACTTC. The V gene is TRBV28, the J gene TRBJ2-7; D gene ambiguous. CDR1 is MDHEN and CDR2 is SYDVKM in the germline V gene. Trimming shortened V by 5 bases and J by 5 bases, and 7 bases separated the two germline ends. CDR3 size: 11 residues.

V gene TRBV28 combines with J gene TRBJ1-2; TRBD1 might be the D (5 bases). Germline V gene lookup returns CDR1 MDHEN and CDR2 SYDVKM. This CDR3 region has 14 residues. The V and J ends lost 7 bases and 6 bases respectively, with 18 bases between them. The CDR3: CASTSSAGQDGYTF. Written as DNA, the CDR3 is TGTGCCAGCACCTCGTCGGCAGGGCAGGATGGCTACACCTTC.

The chain links TRBV6-1 to TRBJ2-6; weak D call: TRBD2 (5 bases). The CDR3 sequence is 15 residues long. The germline V gene has CDR1 MNHNS and CDR2 SASEGT. V shed 5 bases and J shed 2 bases, with 10 bases lying between them. CDR3 in DNA: TGTGCCAGCAGTCTTCCGGAGGCTGGGGCCAACGTCCTGACTTTC. It translates to CASSLPEAGANVLTF.

The V gene is TRBV28, the J gene TRBJ2-1; TRBD1 matches 9 bases. CDR1 and CDR2 from the germline V gene are MDHEN and SYDVKM. The CDR3 contains 14 residues. J was trimmed by 8 bases and V by 6 bases; bases with no gene match: 8. The CDR3 region has the DNA TGTGCCAGCAGCCCCCCGGACAGGGGCGATGAGCAGTTCTTC. The encoded protein is CASSPPDRGDEQFF.

This clone occurred a few times. Relative to the germline gene, one junction end is altered; a read error may explain this. The chain has TRBV7-9 and TRBJ2-3, with a possible D match to TRBD1 (8 bases). Germline assignment: CDR1 SEHNR and CDR2 FQNEAQ (reference sequence). The CDR3 covers 16 residues. CDR3 sequence (DNA): TGTTCCAGCAGCCTCACAGGGGGGGAAGTCGGGGATACGCAGTATTTT. As protein: CSSSLTGGEVGDTQYF. Full variable domain (missing parts from reference TRBV7-9 and TRBJ2-3): DTGVSQNPRHKITKRGQNVTFRCDPISEHNRLYWYRQTLGQGPEFLTYFQNEAQLEKSRLLSDRFSAERPKGSFSTLEIQRTEQGDSAMYLCSSSLTGGEVGDTQYFGPGTRLTVL.